This TCR beta chain was recorded in a study of early T cells in non-severe SARS-CoV-2 infection listed by TCRdb under 2021. The study in broad terms: Because TCR sequencing was done on bulk RNA from unsorted whole blood, the alpha and beta chains could not be paired.

Library construction relied on 5' RACE. Sequencing was performed on a NextSeq 500. Unique molecular identifiers were attached to individual cDNA molecules in the TCR library protocol so that sequencing error and PCR bias could be corrected. TCR alpha and beta chains were both sequenced, and the abundances of alpha and beta sequences in each sample were closely correlated with each other. Regarding the original processing steps: Decombinator V4 was used to annotate the V gene, J gene and CDR3 of the TCR sequences. Expanded TCRs were defined as changing significantly between any two time points under a Poisson model with p below 0.0001. TCR abundances were normalised to the total number of TCRs sequenced per sample and expressed as counts per million. MAIT TCRs were defined by TRAV1-2 paired with TRAJ12, TRAJ20 or TRAJ33, and iNKT TCRs by TRAV10 paired with TRAJ18. VDJdb, accessed 1 November 2021, was searched for CMV, EBV and SARS-CoV-2 annotated TCRs, excluding TCRs annotated for multiple antigens. TCRdb reworked the public reads: Q25 trimming with fastp, MiXCR clone assembly, productive beta chains retained. One record per CDR3 amino acid sequence lists the most common genes and DNA. What appears here as the V and J calls and clone size reflects TCRdb's work, not the paper's. The table for this sample lists over 60,000 distinct CDR3 sequences; 13% of them were counted only once. The top ten constitute 3.5% to 5% of the sample.

Comments on this clonotype: It lacks a known antigen. Base qualities are not recorded, but no much larger clone differs from it by a single base.

The paper as a whole reports these results and caveats: VDJdb matching was skewed toward anti-spike CD8 responses and likely underestimated virus-specific expansions by missing private and CD4 specificities.

After removal of 5 bases from V and 7 bases from J, the junction retains 6 bases not matched to a gene. Based on the germline V gene, the CDR1 and CDR2 sequences are SGHTA and FQGTGA. The CDR3 runs 15 amino acids, cysteine and phenylalanine included. This entry keeps only the CDR3 DNA: 45 bases, framed from base 1. A case-control design nested within a healthcare worker cohort in London, UK, was used, with weekly nasopharyngeal swab PCR tests and blood sampling performed. Between 23 and 31 March 2020, the week of the UK lockdown, healthcare workers were enrolled and then followed up weekly for as long as 16 weeks.

This clonotype was obtained from an adult who was a healthcare worker with PCR-confirmed SARS-CoV-2 infection or an uninfected control (not recorded which). The chain was built from TRBV7-3 and TRBJ2-2; 11 central bases correspond to TRBD1. The specimen was whole blood. The DNA is as follows: TGTGCCAGCAGCATCGGGACAGGGGGTAACGGGGAGCTGTTTTTT. It translates as CASSIGTGGNGELFF.